Described below is a single TCR beta chain sequence and its context. Antigen: not known. These data come from a study of blood T cells in healthy people across ages. Study results and limitations: Long-lived and aged donors differed, with more naive CD4+ cells and higher diversity in the long-lived. Lack of knowledge of donor CMV status possibly confounded expanded clonotype changes.

The germline V gene encodes CDR1 KGHSH and CDR2 LQKENI. Trimming took off 2 bases at V and 12 bases at J, with 17 bases between the two ends. This CDR3 has 14 amino acids. The second PCR ran roughly 7 to 11 cycles with a sample-barcoded 5' primer and J-beta primers. With 12 random nucleotides, a template-switch adaptor tagged each individual cDNA molecule. From the 5' RACE reads, TCRdb called clonotypes with MiXCR, one entry per CDR3 protein. The sample includes around 1,500,000 distinct CDR3 sequences, over 25% of them seen just once. Sequencing was done on a sample of blood. The origin of this receptor is a woman aged 25 to 39 in good health. The rearrangement uses TRBV18 and TRBJ1-3; D is ambiguous. The CDR3 is CASSPSPTPRNIYF. The CDR3 DNA sequence: TGTGCCAGCTCACCATCCCCAACACCCCGGAACATATATTTT.